This T cell receptor (beta chain) was profiled in a study of blood T cell repertoires in COVID-19. In the study overall: Whether acute or convalescent, the COVID-19 samples came from the United States, Italy and Spain. The analysed material was cDNA or gDNA that came from T cells, B-cell-depleted T cells, or PBMCs.

In the study's own analysis: Reference gene primers were amplified, and this amplification served to estimate nucleated cell counts. The repertoire was sequenced with immunoSEQ multiplex PCR; TCRdb's copy has only in-frame clones and lacks some. From that table come the V and J calls and clone size; the DNA was used to work out D and trimming. The data hold under 250,000 clones, with 65% to 85% observed a single time. CDR3 length: 15 amino acids. Trimming cost V 4 bases and J 0 bases; bases outside gene matches: 5. From germline, CDR1 is SGHNT and CDR2 YYREEE (reference sequence). This chain uses TRBV5-4 with TRBJ2-3; 7 bases are a match to TRBD2. The sample taken for sequencing was peripheral blood. The origin of this receptor is a woman aged 30 to 39 who had recovered from COVID-19. Here the CDR3 DNA reads TGTGCCAGCAGCCTAGGACTAGTGAGCACAGATACGCAGTATTTT. Its protein is CASSLGLVSTDTQYF.